This T cell receptor (beta chain) was observed in a study of cytomegalovirus exposure and HLA in healthy donors. A multiplex PCR was run with 60 Vbeta primers and 13 Jbeta primers. Sequenced by immunoSEQ multiplex PCR; TCRdb stores in-frame clones only, minus some. This sample carries about 160,000 clones, 55% to 75% of them seen once, and the ten largest clones take around 7.1%. In regard to this clone: The antigen is not known.

Trimming shortened V by 7 bases and J by 2 bases, and 16 bases separated the two germline ends. The germline V gene has CDR1 MNHEY and CDR2 SMNVEV (reference sequence). The CDR3 loop spans 15 amino acids. Study observations and caveats: Per a later analysis, HLA-associated TCR beta chains showed more clonal expansion than other, equally common TCR beta chains.

Source material: PBMCs. The clonotype comes from a woman aged 60-75 years in good health and CMV-seropositive. The J gene is TRBJ2-3, the V gene TRBV27, with D possibly TRBD2 on 5 matching bases. CDR3 nucleotides: TGTGCCAGCACCGCGCGCGGAGGAAACACAGATACGCAGTATTTT. Amino acid sequence: CASTARGGNTDTQYF.